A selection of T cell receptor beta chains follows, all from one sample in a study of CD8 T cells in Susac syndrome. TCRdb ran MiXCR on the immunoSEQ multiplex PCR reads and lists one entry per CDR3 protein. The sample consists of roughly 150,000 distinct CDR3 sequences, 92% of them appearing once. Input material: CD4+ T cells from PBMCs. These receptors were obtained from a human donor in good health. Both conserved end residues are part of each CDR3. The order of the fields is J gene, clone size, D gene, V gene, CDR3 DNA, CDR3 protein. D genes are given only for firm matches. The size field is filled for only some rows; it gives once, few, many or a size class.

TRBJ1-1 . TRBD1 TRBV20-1 TGCAGTGCTGTCGGGGACAGGAACACTGAAGCTTTCTTT CSAVGDRNTEAFF
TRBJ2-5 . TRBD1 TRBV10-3 TGTGCCATCAGCGGGACAGGGGCCCAAGAGACCCAGTACTTC CAISGTGAQETQYF
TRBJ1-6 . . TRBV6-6 TGTGCCAGCAGAGGACACTATAATTCACCCCTCCACTTT CASRGHYNSPLHF
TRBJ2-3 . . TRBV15 TGTGCCACCAGCAGATACAGGGTAGCGACAGATACGCAGTATTTT CATSRYRVATDTQYF
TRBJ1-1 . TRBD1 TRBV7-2 TGTGCCAGCAGCCTTACCGGGACAGCGGACACTGAAGCTTTCTTT CASSLTGTADTEAFF
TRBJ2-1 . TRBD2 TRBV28 TGTGCCAGCAGTCCTTCTAGCGGGAGTGAGCAGTTCTTC CASSPSSGSEQFF
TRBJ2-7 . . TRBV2 TGTGCCAGCAGGGCTTTACAGGGTGGGGCCTCCTACGAGCAGTACTTC CASRALQGGASYEQYF
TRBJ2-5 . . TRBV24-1 TGTGCCACCAGTGGGCAAAGCGGAGAGACCCAGTACTTC CATSGQSGETQYF
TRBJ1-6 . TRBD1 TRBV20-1 TGCAGTGCTAGGTCGACAGGGGCGGTCTATAATTCACCCCTCCACTTT CSARSTGAVYNSPLHF
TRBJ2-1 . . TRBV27 TGTGCCAGCAGTTTAGTCCGGGAGCCGAGGAATGAGCAGTTCTTC CASSLVREPRNEQFF
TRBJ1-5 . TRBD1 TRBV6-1 TGTGCCAGCAGTGAACAGGGGGCGGATGGTCAGCCCCAGCATTTT CASSEQGADGQPQHF
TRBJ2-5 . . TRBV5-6 TGTGCCAGCAGCAGGTTTGGGCTGGATAGAGAGACCCAGTACTTC CASSRFGLDRETQYF
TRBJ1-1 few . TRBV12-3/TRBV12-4 TGTGCCAGCAGTTTAGGCAGGTTGAACACTGAAGCTTTCTTT CASSLGRLNTEAFF
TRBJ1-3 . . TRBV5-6 TGTGCCAGCAGCTTCCTGAACTCTGGAAACACCATATATTTT CASSFLNSGNTIYF
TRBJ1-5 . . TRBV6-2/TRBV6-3 TGTGCCAGCAGCCTCGCCTTAGGGGTTGCGCCCCAGCATTTT CASSLALGVAPQHF
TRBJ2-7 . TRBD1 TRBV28 TGTGCCAGCAGTTACCACCGGGGCAGGGGGTCCTACGAGCAGTACTTC CASSYHRGRGSYEQYF
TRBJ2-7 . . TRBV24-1 TGTGCCACCAGTGATCCGGGACACCACGAGCAGTACTTC CATSDPGHHEQYF
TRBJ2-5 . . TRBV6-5 TGTGCCAGCAGTTACGGTCAGCTGCAAGAGACCCAGTACTTC CASSYGQLQETQYF
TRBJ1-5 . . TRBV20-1 TGCAGTGTTCGACTAGGGGGGCACGGGAAGCCCCAGCATTTT CSVRLGGHGKPQHF
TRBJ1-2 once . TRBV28 TGTGCCAGCAGTTTTGGGGGAGGCTACACCTTC CASSFGGGYTF